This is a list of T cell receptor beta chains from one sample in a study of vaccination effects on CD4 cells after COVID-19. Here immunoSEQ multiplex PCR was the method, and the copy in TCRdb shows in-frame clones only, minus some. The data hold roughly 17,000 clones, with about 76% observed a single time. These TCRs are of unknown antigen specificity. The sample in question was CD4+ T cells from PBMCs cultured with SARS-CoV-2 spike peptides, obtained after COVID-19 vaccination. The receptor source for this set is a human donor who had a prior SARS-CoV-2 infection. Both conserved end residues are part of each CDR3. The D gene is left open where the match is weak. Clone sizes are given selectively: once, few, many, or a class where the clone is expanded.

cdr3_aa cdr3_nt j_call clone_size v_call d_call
CASSWDRKETQYF TGTGCCAGCAGCTGGGACAGGAAAGAGACCCAGTACTTC TRBJ2-5 NA TRBV5-6 TRBD1
CASSLRGGNSPLHF TGTGCCAGCAGCTTGCGGGGAGGTAATTCACCCCTCCACTTT TRBJ1-6 NA TRBV7-3 NA
CASSLLGGREAFF TGTGCCAGCAGTTTGTTGGGGGGAAGGGAAGCTTTCTTT TRBJ1-1 NA TRBV27 NA
CASSDYVGRGDEKLFF TGTGCCAGCAGTGATTATGTCGGTAGGGGAGATGAAAAACTGTTTTTT TRBJ1-4 NA TRBV6-1 NA
CASKETGTGYTF TGTGCCAGCAAGGAGACAGGGACTGGCTACACCTTC TRBJ1-2 NA TRBV6-5 TRBD1
CASSLGTSGGGLGNEQFF TGTGCCAGCAGCCTTGGGACTAGCGGGGGGGGACTGGGGAATGAGCAGTTCTTC TRBJ2-1 NA TRBV7-9 TRBD2
CASSLDPTSGGLSYEQYF TGCGCCAGCAGCTTGGATCCGACTAGCGGGGGGCTCTCCTACGAGCAGTACTTC TRBJ2-7 NA TRBV5-1 TRBD2
CASSSGRAREQFF TGCGCCAGCAGCTCCGGGAGGGCGAGGGAGCAGTTCTTC TRBJ2-1 NA TRBV5-1 TRBD2
CASSDEGNYGYTF TGTGCCAGCAGTGACGAGGGTAACTATGGCTACACCTTC TRBJ1-2 NA TRBV2 NA
CASSLLSPGLQSPLHF TGTGCCAGCAGCTTATTGAGTCCAGGACTTCAGTCACCCCTCCACTTT TRBJ1-6 few TRBV7-2 NA
CASRIDAQGYTF TGTGCCAGCAGAATAGACGCTCAGGGCTACACCTTC TRBJ1-2 NA TRBV12-3/TRBV12-4 NA
CASRPRDSLNTEAFF TGTGCCAGCAGGCCCCGGGACAGCCTTAACACTGAAGCTTTCTTT TRBJ1-1 NA TRBV5-4 TRBD1